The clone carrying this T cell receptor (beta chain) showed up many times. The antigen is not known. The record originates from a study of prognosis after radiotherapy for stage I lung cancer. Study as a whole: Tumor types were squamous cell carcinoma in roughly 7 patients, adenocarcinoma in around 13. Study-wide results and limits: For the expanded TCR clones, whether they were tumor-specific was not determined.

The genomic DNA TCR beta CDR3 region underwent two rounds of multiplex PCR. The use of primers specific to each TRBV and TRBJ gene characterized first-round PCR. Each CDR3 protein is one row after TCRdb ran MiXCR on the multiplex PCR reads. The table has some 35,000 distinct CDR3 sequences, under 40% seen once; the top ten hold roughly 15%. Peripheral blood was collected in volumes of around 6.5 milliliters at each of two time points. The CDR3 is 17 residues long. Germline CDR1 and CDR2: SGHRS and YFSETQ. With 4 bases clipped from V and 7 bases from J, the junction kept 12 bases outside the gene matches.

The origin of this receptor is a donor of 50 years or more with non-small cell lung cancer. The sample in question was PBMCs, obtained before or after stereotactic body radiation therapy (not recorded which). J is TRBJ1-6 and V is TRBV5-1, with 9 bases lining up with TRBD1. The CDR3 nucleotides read TGCGCCAGCAGCAGGACCGGGACAGGGCAGAGGAATTCACCCCTCCACTTT. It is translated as CASSRTGTGQRNSPLHF.